The present TCR beta chain was sequenced within a study of T-cell reconstitution after alpha-beta-depleted transplantation in children. The germline V gene has CDR1 SQVTM and CDR2 ANQGSEA. Trimming removed 4 bases from V and 6 bases from J, with 13 bases in between. This CDR3 contains 13 residues. This clonotype has at least ten counts. As it was prepared, the TCRbeta library received unique molecular identifiers. A single record per CDR3 protein comes from TCRdb applying MiXCR to the PCR reads. The sample yields 670,000 or so distinct CDR3 sequences, roughly 13% seen once. The chain carries TRBV29-1 and TRBJ2-4; D possibly corresponds to TRBD2 (6 bases). The receptor was derived from a girl aged 2-10 years with congenital amegakaryocytic thrombocytopenia, due to receive a stem cell transplant. Specimen: PBMCs, collected before TCRalphabeta/CD19-depleted stem cell transplant. The CDR3 here is CSVAPRDLNIQYF. The CDR3 coding sequence is TGCAGCGTTGCGCCCCGGGACTTAAACATTCAGTACTTC.